These 23 T cell receptor beta chains came from one sample sequenced in a study of T cell responses to AZD1222 COVID-19 vaccine. Assay used: immunoSEQ multiplex PCR; TCRdb lists only in-frame clones, some missing. The table lists over 110,000 clones, 90% to 95% of them singletons. The sequences come from peripheral blood, collected after recovery from COVID-19. Receptors originate from an adult who had recovered from COVID-19.

J is TRBJ1-1 and V is TRBV30; D unresolved. Trimming pared 2 bases from V and 1 base from J, leaving 8 bases between. This CDR3 is built from 13 residues. The germline CDR1 and CDR2 sequences are GTSNPN and SVGIG (reference sequence). The CDR3 sequence is CAWSSRQNTEAFF. In nucleotides, the CDR3 is TGTGCCTGGAGTTCAAGACAGAACACTGAAGCTTTCTTT.

The chain has TRBV5-1 and TRBJ2-3; TRBD1 might be the D (5 bases). The V end lost 1 base, the J end lost 0 bases, and 9 bases lay between the germline ends. Germline V CDR1 and CDR2: SGHRS, YFSETQ. The CDR3 spans 15 residues. CDR3 protein: CASSLPTASTDTQYF. The CDR3 DNA follows: TGCGCCAGCAGCTTGCCGACAGCTAGCACAGATACGCAGTATTTT. Full variable domain (outside the CDR3, taken from reference TRBV5-1 and TRBJ2-3): KAGVTQTPRYLIKTRGQQVTLSCSPISGHRSVSWYQQTPGQGLQFLFEYFSETQRNKGNFPGRFSGRQFSNSRSEMNVSTLELGDSALYLCASSLPTASTDTQYFGPGTRLTVL.

The genes are TRBV10-3 and TRBJ2-3; 8 bases fit TRBD2. The CDR3 contains 14 residues. The V gene's germline CDR1 is ENHRY and CDR2 SYGVKD. Trimming at V came to 10 bases and at J to 2 bases, leaving 8 bases not matched to a gene. CDR3 sequence (DNA): TGTGCCACACAAGCGGGAGAGCTCACAGATACGCAGTATTTT. Residues: CATQAGELTDTQYF.

The V gene is TRBV7-8, the J gene TRBJ2-1; 10 bases line up with TRBD2. Germline CDR1 and CDR2: SGHVS and FQNEAQ. The CDR3 is 18 residues long. Germline trimming cut 5 bases from V and 0 bases from J; bases unmatched to any gene: 10. CDR3 DNA sequence: TGTGCCAGCAGCGCTCGCCTAGCGGGAGAAAGCTCCTACAATGAGCAGTTCTTC. Translating gives CASSARLAGESSYNEQFF.

This chain links TRBV24-1 with TRBJ1-1; possibly TRBD1 for D (5 bases). The CDR3 runs to 22 residues. The V end was cut by 5 bases, the J end by 5 bases, with 38 bases between. Germline V gene sequence: CDR1 KGHDR, CDR2 SFDVKD. CDR3 protein: CATSALPEGQGNGTLTMTEAFF. The CDR3 DNA reads as TGTGCCACCAGTGCCCTACCAGAAGGACAAGGGAACGGAACGCTAACAATGACTGAAGCTTTCTTT.

The sample holds a few counts of this clone. The V and J genes are TRBV5-5 and TRBJ1-1; no clear D gene. The CDR3 totals 12 residues. CDR1 is SGHKS and CDR2 is YYEKEE in the germline V gene (reference sequence). V was trimmed by 6 bases and J by 1 base, leaving 7 bases between them. CDR3 sequence (DNA): TGTGCCAGCACCGCAGGGAACACTGAAGCTTTCTTT. This sequence encodes CASTAGNTEAFF.

The V call is TRBV6-5, the J call TRBJ2-7, with 8 bases fitting TRBD2. Germline CDR1 and CDR2: MNHEY and SVGAGI. The CDR3 loop spans 15 amino acids. V lost 5 bases to trimming and J lost 5 bases; unmatched junction nucleotides: 11. CDR3 in amino acids: CASSRSGLVVDEQYF. The CDR3 DNA sequence: TGTGCCAGCAGTAGATCGGGACTAGTTGTCGACGAGCAGTACTTC.

The chain joins TRBV2 to TRBJ2-5, with D tentatively TRBD2 (7 bases). V lost 7 bases, J lost 2 bases, and 14 bases lay in between. The CDR3 extends over 14 amino acids. Germline V gives CDR1 SNHLY, CDR2 FYNNEI. CDR3 sequence (DNA): TGTGCCAGCACCAGGGGAGGGCAGCAAGAGACCCAGTACTTC. Encoded protein: CASTRGGQQETQYF.

This chain joins TRBV25-1 and TRBJ2-1; a possible D gene is TRBD2 (6 bases). Trimming left V 2 bases short and J 15 bases short, with 11 bases between. Germline CDR1 MGHDK, CDR2 SYGVNS. CDR3 length: 11 amino acids. CDR3 sequence reads: CASSEGGARFF. DNA of the CDR3: TGTGCCAGCAGTGAAGGCGGGGCACGGTTCTTC.

This chain connects TRBV12-3 or TRBV12-4 to TRBJ1-6; no firm D call. With 2 bases removed from V and 15 bases from J, the gap between germline ends came to 11 bases. This CDR3 is built from 12 residues. CDR3 protein: CASSLRFGILHF. In nucleotides, the CDR3 is TGTGCCAGCAGTTTACGGTTTGGGATCCTCCACTTT.

This chain connects TRBV28 to TRBJ2-7, with D maybe TRBD1 (5 bases). The CDR3 spans 12 residues. V was cut by 4 bases and J by 4 bases, with 8 bases left in between. Per the germline V gene, CDR1 is MDHEN and CDR2 is SYDVKM. CDR3: CASSSAGYEQYF. CDR3 nucleotide sequence: TGTGCCAGCAGTTCCGCAGGGTACGAGCAGTACTTC. Variable domain in full (rest from reference TRBV28 and TRBJ2-7): DVKVTQSSRYLVKRTGEKVFLECVQDMDHENMFWYRQDPGLGLRLIYFSYDVKMKEKGDIPEGYSVSREKKERFSLILESASTNQTSMYLCASSSAGYEQYFGPGTRLTVT.

The rearrangement joins TRBV2 to TRBJ2-7; the D is unclear. The germline V gene encodes CDR1 SNHLY and CDR2 FYNNEI. The germline V and J ends were trimmed by 4 bases and 0 bases, with 4 bases remaining between them. The CDR3 is made up of 12 amino acids. The CDR3 coding sequence is TGTGCCAGCAGTGGACCCTCCTACGAGCAGTACTTC. This sequence encodes CASSGPSYEQYF.

This clone was counted once. This chain links TRBV2 with TRBJ2-3; the D gene is possibly TRBD2 (5 bases). From germline, CDR1 is SNHLY and CDR2 FYNNEI. The CDR3 is 14 amino acids. Trimming cost V 6 bases and J 0 bases, with 10 bases left between them. CDR3 bases: TGTGCCAGCAGAGAAACTAGAAGCACAGATACGCAGTATTTT. Its protein product is CASRETRSTDTQYF.

This chain uses TRBV5-1 with TRBJ1-1; the D gene is possibly TRBD1 (6 bases). Trimming shortened V by 1 base and J by 8 bases, and 12 bases separated the two germline ends. This CDR3 is 13 amino acids long. Germline V lookup: CDR1 SGHRS, CDR2 YFSETQ. The CDR3 nucleotides are TGCGCCAGCAGCTTGCTTTCAGGGGTAGAAGCTTTCTTT. Translation gives CASSLLSGVEAFF. Full variable domain (remainder filled in from reference TRBV5-1 and TRBJ1-1): KAGVTQTPRYLIKTRGQQVTLSCSPISGHRSVSWYQQTPGQGLQFLFEYFSETQRNKGNFPGRFSGRQFSNSRSEMNVSTLELGDSALYLCASSLLSGVEAFFGQGTRLTVV.

The chain combines TRBV6-5 with TRBJ2-1; possibly TRBD2 for D (5 bases). V lost 2 bases and J 12 bases, leaving 14 bases between the germline ends. Per germline, CDR1 MNHEY and CDR2 SVGAGI. This CDR3 region has 13 residues. CDR3 region: CASSYGGPLGQFF. The CDR3 coding sequence is TGTGCCAGCAGTTACGGCGGGCCCCTAGGGCAGTTCTTC.

This rearrangement joins TRBV6-5 to TRBJ1-2; TRBD1 matches at 7 bases. This CDR3 region has 15 residues. V shed 6 bases and J 8 bases; nucleotides not matched to a gene: 15. Germline CDR1 and CDR2: MNHEY and SVGAGI. The CDR3 reads CASRPRQGSGPGYTF. The CDR3 nucleotides are TGTGCCAGCAGACCCCGACAGGGATCTGGCCCGGGCTACACCTTC.

J is TRBJ2-3 and V is TRBV5-1; D is unresolved. The CDR3 is 12 residues long. The germline gives CDR1 SGHRS, CDR2 YFSETQ. V was clipped by 6 bases and J by 4 bases, with 9 bases between them. As DNA, the CDR3 is TGCGCCAGCAATAATAGGGCAGATACGCAGTATTTT. Translating it yields CASNNRADTQYF.

V usage is TRBV19 and J usage is TRBJ1-1, with D perhaps matching TRBD1 (6 bases). The germline gives CDR1 LNHDA, CDR2 SQIVND (reference sequence). This CDR3 has 15 amino acids. V was clipped by 2 bases and J by 0 bases, with 10 bases between them. CDR3 nucleotides: TGTGCCAGTAGTATACGGGGGCCTCTGAACACTGAAGCTTTCTTT. Translation: CASSIRGPLNTEAFF.

The chain combines TRBV6-5 with TRBJ2-7, with TRBD2 matching 8 bases. J gave up 1 base and V 4 bases, and 6 bases lay outside the gene matches. Germline V gene lookup returns CDR1 MNHEY and CDR2 SVGAGI. The CDR3 extends over 15 amino acids. CDR3 sequence (DNA): TGTGCCAGCAGTTTCCTAGCGGGTAATTCCTACGAGCAGTACTTC. The encoded protein is CASSFLAGNSYEQYF.

The chain has TRBV2 and TRBJ1-5; no reliable D call. The CDR3 is 15 amino acids. Germline loops: CDR1 SNHLY, CDR2 FYNNEI. Between the trimmed V and J ends, which lost 4 bases and 0 bases, there was a span of 10 bases. The CDR3 nucleotides read TGTGCCAGCAGTGTTTCAGATTATAGCAATCAGCCCCAGCATTTT. Translating gives CASSVSDYSNQPQHF.

The chain links TRBV6-2 or TRBV6-3 to TRBJ2-5; unclear D gene. This CDR3 has 15 amino acids. Trimming shortened V by 7 bases and J by 1 base, and 16 bases separated the two germline ends. Germline CDR1 and CDR2: MNHEY and SVGEGT. The CDR3 sequence is CASNPTPTSQETQYF. DNA for the CDR3: TGTGCCAGCAACCCCACCCCAACATCCCAAGAGACCCAGTACTTC.

This clone came up once. The chain recombines TRBV2 with TRBJ1-5, with a possible D match to TRBD1 (6 bases). This CDR3 has 14 amino acids. V was shortened by 10 bases and J by 2 bases, with 15 bases between the two germline ends. Germline V gene lookup returns CDR1 SNHLY and CDR2 FYNNEI. The CDR3 region is CATNRDIGNQPQHF. The CDR3 nucleotides read TGTGCCACTAACAGGGATATCGGCAATCAGCCCCAGCATTTT.

The rearrangement joins TRBV6-5 to TRBJ1-1, with D perhaps matching TRBD1 (5 bases). The V end was cut by 0 bases, the J end by 4 bases, with 9 bases between. Germline-derived CDR1 and CDR2 are MNHEY and SVGAGI. This CDR3 has 14 amino acids. The CDR3 is CASSYSRGGTEAFF. The CDR3 nucleotides read TGTGCCAGCAGTTACTCGAGGGGAGGCACTGAAGCTTTCTTT.